The rows below give T cell receptor beta chains drawn from one sample of a study of T cells in Graves' hyperthyroidism and ophthalmopathy. MiXCR, run by TCRdb on the multiplex PCR reads, gives a single entry per CDR3 protein. The sample contains about 840,000 distinct CDR3 sequences, 38% of which appear only once. The sequenced sample consisted of blood. The origin of the receptors is a man aged 18 to 30 with Graves' hyperthyroidism. Each CDR3 is given with its conserved first and last residue. A D gene is named only where the DNA matches it firmly. Where a row states a size, it is once, few, many or the class of an expanded clone; other rows omit it.

>.|.|TRBV5-6|TRBJ1-6
CAPRTPVNSPLHF
TGTGCCCCCAGGACACCCGTTAATTCACCCCTCCACTTT
>.|many|TRBV7-2|TRBJ2-7
CASSLDGFSYEQYF
TGTGCCAGCAGCTTAGACGGCTTCTCCTACGAGCAGTACTTC
>.|.|TRBV19|TRBJ1-1
CASSTPAGMDDTEAFF
TGTGCCAGTAGTACCCCCGCAGGAATGGACGACACTGAAGCTTTCTTT
>.|.|TRBV29-1|TRBJ1-3
CSAGAPGNTIYF
TGCAGCGCGGGGGCCCCTGGAAACACCATATATTTT
>.|many|TRBV4-3|TRBJ2-7
CASSQTTSYEQYF
TGCGCCAGCAGCCAGACCACTAGCTACGAGCAGTACTTC
>TRBD1|.|TRBV10-3|TRBJ1-5
CATGTGNVQPQHF
TGTGCCACCGGGACAGGGAATGTTCAGCCCCAGCATTTT
>.|many|TRBV29-1|TRBJ1-2
CSVETGGNYGYTF
TGCAGCGTTGAAACTGGCGGAAACTATGGCTACACCTTC
>TRBD2|many|TRBV5-1|TRBJ2-7
CACRRLAGNYEQYF
TGCGCGTGCAGGCGGCTAGCGGGGAACTACGAGCAGTACTTC
>.|.|TRBV10-3|TRBJ2-7
CASSLLGSDYEQYF
TGTGCCAGCAGTTTATTGGGTTCGGACTACGAGCAGTACTTC
>TRBD2|.|TRBV11-3|TRBJ2-7
CASSYGLAAYEQYF
TGTGCCAGCAGTTATGGACTAGCTGCCTACGAGCAGTACTTC
>.|.|TRBV29-1|TRBJ2-7
CSVEVRDEQYF
TGCAGCGTTGAAGTCCGGGACGAGCAGTACTTC
>.|.|TRBV20-1|TRBJ2-7
CSARRALSSYEQYF
TGCAGTGCTCGCCGGGCCCTATCCTCCTACGAGCAGTACTTC
>TRBD1|few|TRBV7-8|TRBJ2-7
CASTPTGGSYEQYF
TGTGCCAGCACCCCGACAGGGGGCTCCTACGAGCAGTACTTC
>.|.|TRBV29-1|TRBJ2-5
CSGGAPLQETQYF
TGCAGCGGAGGGGCGCCACTTCAAGAGACCCAGTACTTC
>TRBD2|.|TRBV19|TRBJ2-7
CASSIDAGTSGYEQYF
TGTGCCAGTAGTATAGACGCTGGGACTAGCGGCTACGAGCAGTACTTC
>.|.|TRBV27|TRBJ1-1
CASSLSMRSEAFF
TGTGCCAGCAGTTTATCGATGCGCTCTGAAGCTTTCTTT
>TRBD1|.|TRBV2|TRBJ1-1
CASHRGPPIEAFF
TGTGCCAGCCACAGGGGCCCCCCGATTGAAGCTTTCTTT
>.|once|TRBV20-1|TRBJ1-2
CSARAGIAPLRYTF
TGCAGTGCTAGGGCGGGCATTGCCCCTCTTCGCTACACCTTC
>.|.|TRBV11-2|TRBJ2-7
CASSPRRGITSYEQYF
TGTGCCAGCAGCCCCCGGCGAGGGATTACCTCCTACGAGCAGTACTTC
>.|few|TRBV9|TRBJ2-7
CASSLGKVQYF
TGTGCCAGCAGCCTAGGGAAGGTGCAGTACTTC
>.|few|TRBV7-2|TRBJ2-5
CAMGGETQYF
TGTGCCATGGGGGGAGAGACCCAGTACTTC
>TRBD1|.|TRBV15|TRBJ2-7
CATSRKGQGYEQYF
TGTGCCACCAGCAGAAAAGGACAGGGTTACGAGCAGTACTTC
>TRBD2|few|TRBV12-3/TRBV12-4|TRBJ2-2
CASSPSGGRSGELFF
TGTGCCAGCAGTCCGAGCGGGGGGCGTAGCGGGGAGCTGTTTTTT
>TRBD2|.|TRBV7-9|TRBJ2-7
CASSPGTSGLYEQYF
TGTGCCAGCAGCCCGGGGACTAGCGGGCTCTACGAGCAGTACTTC
>TRBD2|.|TRBV20-1|TRBJ2-7
CSARPWTSGSYEQYF
TGCAGTGCTCGTCCTTGGACTAGCGGGAGCTACGAGCAGTACTTC
>.|.|TRBV29-1|TRBJ2-7
CSAPAGQIYEQYF
TGCAGCGCCCCAGCGGGACAGATCTACGAGCAGTACTTC
>.|.|TRBV4-1|TRBJ2-2
CASSQGVEANTGELFF
TGCGCCAGCAGCCAAGGAGTAGAAGCGAACACCGGGGAGCTGTTTTTT
>.|.|TRBV7-6|TRBJ1-3
CASSFDVLSGNTIYF
TGTGCCAGCAGCTTCGACGTCCTCTCTGGAAACACCATATATTTT
>TRBD2|.|TRBV20-1|TRBJ2-3
CSASPGLERVTDTQYF
TGCAGTGCTAGCCCGGGACTAGAGAGGGTCACAGATACGCAGTATTTT
>.|.|TRBV2|TRBJ1-1
CASNPQGWTTEVFF
TGTGCCAGCAATCCCCAAGGGTGGACCACTGAAGTTTTCTTT
>.|.|TRBV14|TRBJ2-7
CASAGLSSSYEQYF
TGTGCCAGCGCGGGACTCTCGAGCTCCTACGAGCAGTACTTC
>.|.|TRBV7-9|TRBJ2-2
CASSTRWSNTGELFF
TGTGCCAGCAGTACCCGATGGTCGAACACCGGGGAGCTGTTTTTT
>.|many|TRBV24-1|TRBJ2-2
CATSDYRSTELFF
TGTGCCACCAGTGATTACAGGTCGACGGAGCTGTTTTTT
>.|few|TRBV12-5|TRBJ1-2
CASGSQNGVYGYTF
TGTGCTAGTGGTTCCCAAAATGGGGTATATGGCTACACCTTC
>TRBD1|.|TRBV6-1|TRBJ1-5
CASSSTDRRNQPQHF
TGTGCCAGCAGTTCGACGGACAGGCGGAATCAGCCCCAGCATTTT
>.|.|TRBV2|TRBJ1-4
CASSGLDEKLFF
TGTGCCAGCAGTGGTTTGGATGAAAAACTGTTTTTT
>.|.|TRBV2|TRBJ1-2
CASSEFSWVEAANYGYTF
TGTGCCAGCAGTGAATTCTCTTGGGTAGAAGCTGCTAACTATGGCTACACCTTC